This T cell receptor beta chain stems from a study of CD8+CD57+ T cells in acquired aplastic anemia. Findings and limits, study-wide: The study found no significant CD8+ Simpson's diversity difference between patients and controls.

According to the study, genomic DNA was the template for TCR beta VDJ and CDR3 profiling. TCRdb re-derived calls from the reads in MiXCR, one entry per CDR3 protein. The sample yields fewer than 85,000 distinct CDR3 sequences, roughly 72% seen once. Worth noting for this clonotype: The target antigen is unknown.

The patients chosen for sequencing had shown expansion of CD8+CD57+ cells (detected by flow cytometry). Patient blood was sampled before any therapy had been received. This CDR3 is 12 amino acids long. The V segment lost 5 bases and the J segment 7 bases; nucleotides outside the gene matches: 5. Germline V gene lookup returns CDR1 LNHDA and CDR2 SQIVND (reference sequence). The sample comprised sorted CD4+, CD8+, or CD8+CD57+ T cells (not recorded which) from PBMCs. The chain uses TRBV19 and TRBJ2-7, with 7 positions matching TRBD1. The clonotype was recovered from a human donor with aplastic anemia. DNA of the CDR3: TGTGCCAGTAGTCGACAGGGCCAAGAGCAGTACTTC. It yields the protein CASSRQGQEQYF.